A single sample gave rise to the 11 T cell receptor beta chains below, sequenced in a study of regulatory T cells in long-lasting Graves disease. Time point specified: newly diagnosed GD, antithyroid drugs for less than 3 months. From RNA extracted from PBMCs, the TCR library was made. Arm-PCR of CDR3 regions with iRepertoire HTBI primers generated TCR beta libraries. TCRdb re-analysed the multiplex PCR reads in MiXCR, keeping a single row per CDR3 protein. The sample holds 360,000 or so distinct CDR3 sequences, about a sixth seen once. In addition, the sample was reused for a study of T cells in Graves' hyperthyroidism and ophthalmopathy.

The material sequenced was peripheral blood mononuclear cells (PBMCs), taken at new diagnosis, from a patient treated with antithyroid drugs. The receptor set was obtained from a woman aged 18-29 years with Graves disease.

The table lists this clonotype with many counts. The genes are TRBV7-9 and TRBJ1-1, with D uncertain. This CDR3 comprises 15 residues. From germline, CDR1 is SEHNR and CDR2 FQNEAQ (reference sequence). The V end lost 5 bases, the J end lost 0 bases, and 13 bases lay between the germline ends. CDR3 nucleotides: TGTGCCAGCAGCGTTGCGCAGCGTGTGAACACTGAAGCTTTCTTT. It translates to CASSVAQRVNTEAFF.

J is TRBJ2-1 and V is TRBV28, with 7 bases aligning to TRBD2. Germline V gene lookup returns CDR1 MDHEN and CDR2 SYDVKM. The CDR3 loop spans 14 amino acids. The trim removed 3 bases at V and 6 bases at J, leaving 5 bases unmatched. CDR3 sequence reads: CASSFRAGANEQFF. The DNA of the CDR3 is TGTGCCAGCAGTTTTCGCGCGGGAGCCAATGAGCAGTTCTTC.

Ten or more counts support this clonotype. The rearrangement links TRBV4-1 to TRBJ2-7, with no clear D. Germline V gene lookup returns CDR1 MGHRA and CDR2 YSYEKL. The CDR3 runs 14 residues. V gave up 4 bases and J gave up 3 bases, with 13 bases separating them. The CDR3 is CASSPSKGGYEQYF. The CDR3 DNA is TGCGCCAGCAGCCCCAGCAAAGGTGGCTACGAGCAGTACTTC.

V usage is TRBV12-3 or TRBV12-4 and J usage is TRBJ2-6, with 7 bases that match TRBD1. CDR3 size: 18 residues. The J segment lost 0 bases and the V segment lost 9 bases, leaving 14 bases of the junction unmatched. The DNA of the CDR3 is TGTGCCAGTGGACCGGGACAGACTCCTCTCTCTGGGGCCAACGTCCTGACTTTC. Encoded protein: CASGPGQTPLSGANVLTF.

Concerning this clonotype itself: A far larger clone is off by one base, so a read error is likely. The CDR3 coding sequence is TGTGCCAGCAGTGTTAATAGGGCAGTAGTCTACGGGCAGTACTTC. Encoded protein: CASSVNRAVVYGQYF. This sequence joins TRBV2 and TRBJ2-4; D is ambiguous. V was pared by 4 bases and J by 13 bases, with 23 bases between. The CDR3 is 15 amino acids. Germline V gene sequence: CDR1 SNHLY, CDR2 FYNNEI.

This clonotype was recorded at least ten times. The chain is built from TRBV15 and TRBJ1-1; D might be TRBD1 (5 bases). CDR1 and CDR2 from the germline V gene are LNHNV and YYDKDF (reference sequence). CDR3 length: 16 residues. Trimming removed 0 bases from V and 2 bases from J, with 13 bases in between. CDR3 DNA: TGTGCCACCAGCAGAGATTCGTTTCAGGGAAACACTGAAGCTTTCTTT. This codes for CATSRDSFQGNTEAFF.

This clonotype was recorded many times. This chain connects TRBV28 to TRBJ1-1, with a weak D call TRBD1 (5 bases). Trimming cost V 3 bases and J 0 bases, with 11 bases left between them. CDR1 MDHEN and CDR2 SYDVKM come from the germline V gene. This CDR3 contains 15 residues. The CDR3 sequence: CASSLSAGLNTEAFF. The CDR3 DNA follows: TGTGCCAGCAGTTTGAGCGCGGGGCTGAACACTGAAGCTTTCTTT.

In this sample, this clonotype turned up many times. The chain has TRBV11-2 and TRBJ2-1; D is undetermined. There are 14 residues in the CDR3. Germline V gene sequence: CDR1 SGHAT, CDR2 FQNNGV. Deletions cut 5 bases from V and 5 bases from J, with 13 bases between. The CDR3 here is CASSPQTGDNEQFF. CDR3 sequence (DNA): TGTGCCAGCAGCCCTCAGACTGGGGACAATGAGCAGTTCTTC.

This clonotype was counted only a few times. The rearrangement uses TRBV5-8 and TRBJ2-1; 9 bases agree with TRBD1. With 8 bases clipped from V and 10 bases from J, the junction kept 7 bases outside the gene matches. The CDR3 has 12 residues. Per germline, CDR1 SGHTS and CDR2 YDEGEE. CDR3 loop: CASNRGHREQFF. Here the CDR3 DNA reads TGTGCCAGTAACAGGGGGCATCGGGAGCAGTTCTTC.

In this sample, this clonotype turned up a few times. The V and J genes are TRBV30 and TRBJ2-6; D gene unclear. CDR3 size: 15 residues. V was pared by 0 bases and J by 0 bases, with 6 bases between. Germline V lookup: CDR1 GTSNPN, CDR2 SVGIG (reference sequence). The CDR3 DNA reads as TGTGCCTGGAGTGTTGTGGGCTCTGGGGCCAACGTCCTGACTTTC. Translation: CAWSVVGSGANVLTF. Combining the CDR3 with reference TRBV30 and TRBJ2-6 gives the whole variable domain SQTIHQWPATLVQPVGSPLSLECTVEGTSNPNLYWYRQAAGRGLQLLFYSVGIGQISSEVPQNLSASRPQDRQFILSSKKLLLSDSGFYLCAWSVVGSGANVLTFGAGSRLTVL.

The sample holds many counts of this clonotype. The chain has TRBV20-1 and TRBJ2-3; D perhaps matches TRBD2 (5 bases). V was clipped by 5 bases and J by 0 bases, with 12 bases between them. Germline V lookup: CDR1 DFQATT, CDR2 SNEGSKA (reference sequence). The CDR3 is 14 residues long. The CDR3 sequence: CSAPRAESTDTQYF. CDR3 nucleotide sequence: TGCAGTGCTCCCAGAGCGGAAAGCACAGATACGCAGTATTTT.